The rows below give T cell receptor beta chains drawn from one sample of a study of T cell responses to AZD1222 COVID-19 vaccine. Sequencing used immunoSEQ multiplex PCR; TCRdb keeps in-frame clones, though not all of them. Altogether 93,000 or so clones are present, 91% being singletons, with the ten largest covering about 48%. Sequencing was performed on peripheral blood, taken on day 0 of AZD1222 vaccination. These receptors all stem from an adult in good health. Each CDR3 is given with its conserved first and last residue. D genes are given only for firm matches. Some rows have no size entry. The others give once, few or many, or a class for an expanded clone.

TRBJ1-6,NA,TRBV7-2,NA,TGTGCCAGCAGCTTAGTTTCGGGAGTGGGAGTTTCCTATAATTCACCCCTCCACTTT,CASSLVSGVGVSYNSPLHF
TRBJ1-5,NA,TRBV15,NA,TGTGCCACCAGCAGAGGAGGAGGGGGTGAGCAGCCCCAGCATTTT,CATSRGGGGEQPQHF
TRBJ2-7,TRBD2,TRBV5-1,once,TGCGCCAGCGGTTTGGGACTAGCATCCTACGAGCAGTACTTC,CASGLGLASYEQYF
TRBJ1-2,TRBD1,TRBV28,NA,TGTGCCAGCAGCGTCCCGGGACAGGACTCATATGGCTACACCTTC,CASSVPGQDSYGYTF
TRBJ2-4,TRBD2,TRBV5-4,NA,TGTGCCAGCAGCGTGAGCGGGGACGCAAACATTCAGTACTTC,CASSVSGDANIQYF
TRBJ2-3,NA,TRBV5-5,NA,TGTGCCAGCAGCTTTGGGATAGATACGCAGTATTTT,CASSFGIDTQYF
TRBJ2-6,NA,TRBV18,NA,TGTGCCAGCTCACCCCCGTCCTCTGGGGCCAACGTCCTGACTTTC,CASSPPSSGANVLTF
TRBJ2-7,TRBD2,TRBV7-2,NA,TGTGCCAGCAGCCTTACGGGGGGGCGCGGGGCGGGGGCCTACGAGCAGTACTTC,CASSLTGGRGAGAYEQYF
TRBJ2-7,TRBD1,TRBV7-3,NA,TGTGCCAGCAGCTTAGGGACAGGGGGAGGCGAGCAGTACTTC,CASSLGTGGGEQYF
TRBJ2-5,NA,TRBV24-1,NA,TGTGCCACCAGTGATTCAGGGTGGCTGCAAGAGACCCAGTACTTC,CATSDSGWLQETQYF
TRBJ2-7,TRBD2,TRBV7-6,NA,TGTGCCAGCAGCGGAGAGGCCGTACTAGCGGGAGGGCGAGAGCAGTACTTC,CASSGEAVLAGGREQYF
TRBJ2-1,NA,TRBV14,NA,TGTGCCAGCAGCGTCGGACGTTCTTACAATGAGCAGTTCTTC,CASSVGRSYNEQFF
TRBJ1-2,TRBD1,TRBV28,NA,TGTGCCAGCAGCCTAGCTCCAGGGGGAAGGGACTATGGCTACACCTTC,CASSLAPGGRDYGYTF
TRBJ2-3,NA,TRBV5-1,few,TGCGCCAGCAGCTTGGGACTCTTAACTAGCACAGATACGCAGTATTTT,CASSLGLLTSTDTQYF
TRBJ2-7,NA,TRBV10-3,NA,TGTGCCATCAGTGATGAGACAGCCTACGAGCAGTACTTC,CAISDETAYEQYF
TRBJ1-3,NA,TRBV5-4,NA,TGTGCCAGCAGCTTTACGGACAGCTCTGGAAACACCATATATTTT,CASSFTDSSGNTIYF
TRBJ2-5,NA,TRBV24-1,once,TGTGCCACCAGTGATTTCAAGGTACAGACCCAGTACTTC,CATSDFKVQTQYF
TRBJ1-4,NA,TRBV7-8,NA,TGTGCCAGCAGCTTCGGCAGGCGGAAGGAAAAACTGTTTTTT,CASSFGRRKEKLFF
TRBJ2-1,NA,TRBV10-2,NA,TGCGCCAGTGGAGAGGGGAATGAGCAGTTCTTC,CASGEGNEQFF
TRBJ2-5,NA,TRBV5-4,once,TGTGCCAGCAGCTCGTTGCAGGGTGGCAGGGAGACCCAGTACTTC,CASSSLQGGRETQYF
TRBJ1-3,NA,TRBV5-5,NA,TGTGCCAGCAGCTTGCGGCAGGGGACCTCTGGAAACACCATATATTTT,CASSLRQGTSGNTIYF
TRBJ1-4,NA,TRBV28,once,TGTGCCAGCAGTTTATGGGGTCCTCAGGAGGGAAATGAAAAACTGTTTTTT,CASSLWGPQEGNEKLFF
TRBJ1-1,TRBD1,TRBV5-1,NA,TGCGCCAGCAGAGGACAGGGGGGGACTGAAGCTTTCTTT,CASRGQGGTEAFF
TRBJ1-4,TRBD1,TRBV5-1,NA,TGCGCCAGCAGCAACCGACAGGGTGCAACTAATGAAAAACTGTTTTTT,CASSNRQGATNEKLFF
TRBJ1-1,TRBD1,TRBV5-4,NA,TGTGCCAGCAGCCTTCGACAGGGGGCGAACACTGAAGCTTTCTTT,CASSLRQGANTEAFF
TRBJ2-7,NA,TRBV28,NA,TGTGCCAGCAGTTTATCCCCTTCGGCGCAGGGCGTTTTACAGGGGCAGTACTTC,CASSLSPSAQGVLQGQYF
TRBJ2-1,NA,TRBV29-1,NA,TGCAGCGATACCCCGGGGAGCTCCTACAATGAGCAGTTCTTC,CSDTPGSSYNEQFF
TRBJ2-7,TRBD2,TRBV28,NA,TGTACGGGAGGTTCGATCTCCTACGAGCAGTACTTC,CTGGSISYEQYF
TRBJ1-1,NA,TRBV18,NA,TGTGCCAGCTCACCGTCACAACAGCAAGGGAACACTGAAGCTTTCTTT,CASSPSQQQGNTEAFF
TRBJ2-3,NA,TRBV7-2,NA,TGTGCCAGCAGCTTCTACTGGCGGGGAAGCACAGATACGCAGTATTTT,CASSFYWRGSTDTQYF
TRBJ1-1,NA,TRBV7-9,NA,TGTGCCAGCAGCTTAGAGAGTGAAGCTTTCTTT,CASSLESEAFF
TRBJ1-1,TRBD1,TRBV28,NA,TGTGCCAGCAGTACACCGGGACAGGGGAAATACACTGAAGCTTTCTTT,CASSTPGQGKYTEAFF
TRBJ1-3,NA,TRBV5-8,NA,TGTGCCAGCAGCTTTATTGGTGGTAACACCATATATTTT,CASSFIGGNTIYF
TRBJ2-2,TRBD1,TRBV19,NA,TGTGCCAGTAGTATATACAGGGGCTCTACGAACACCGGGGAGCTGTTTTTT,CASSIYRGSTNTGELFF
TRBJ1-5,TRBD1,TRBV4-1,NA,TGCGCCAGCAGCCAAGATGACAGGGGGTATCAGCCCCAGCATTTT,CASSQDDRGYQPQHF
TRBJ1-2,NA,TRBV30,NA,TGTGCCTGGAGTATTCCACCCACTGAAGCCCATGGCTACACCTTC,CAWSIPPTEAHGYTF
TRBJ2-7,TRBD1,TRBV5-1,NA,TGCGCCAGCAGCGCCCCGGACAGGGTCGAGCAGTACTTC,CASSAPDRVEQYF
TRBJ1-4,NA,TRBV28,NA,TGTGCCAGCAGTTTACTGGGTCAGGGAGGCGTTAAACTGTTTTTT,CASSLLGQGGVKLFF
TRBJ2-7,TRBD2,TRBV28,NA,TGTGCCAGCAGTTTACAGGGAGGGTCCTACGAGCAGTACTTC,CASSLQGGSYEQYF